The present T cell receptor beta chain was sequenced within a study of blood T cell repertoires in COVID-19. Study information: There were acute and convalescent COVID-19 samples, and they came from the United States, Italy and Spain. T cells, B-cell-depleted T cells, or PBMCs supplied cDNA or gDNA.

Trimming took 5 bases from V and 0 from J, leaving 8 bases between them. Per the germline V gene, CDR1 is SGHTA and CDR2 is FQGNSA. This CDR3 spans 14 amino acids. Original processing notes: Amplification of reference gene primers was used by the study to estimate nucleated cell counts. Assay: immunoSEQ multiplex PCR; the TCRdb copy retains only in-frame clones and omits some. The DNA gave D and trimming, while V, J and clone size come from that table. Of 35,000 to 45,000 clones listed, approximately 92% are singletons. Sequences were obtained from peripheral blood. This clonotype originated in an elderly woman with acute or convalescent COVID-19. The chain has TRBV7-2 and TRBJ1-3; the D is unclear. The CDR3 DNA is TGTGCCAGCAGCCCTGGGAGCTCTGGAAACACCATATATTTT. As protein: CASSPGSSGNTIYF. The complete variable domain, with remaining parts taken from reference TRBV7-2 and TRBJ1-3, reads GAGVSQSPSNKVTEKGKDVELRCDPISGHTALYWYRQSLGQGLEFLIYFQGNSAPDKSGLPSDRFSAERTGGSVSTLTIQRTQQEDSAVYLCASSPGSSGNTIYFGEGSWLTVV.